Below are 20 T cell receptor beta chains sequenced from a single sample in a study of blood T cell repertoires in COVID-19. Sequenced by immunoSEQ multiplex PCR; TCRdb stores in-frame clones only, minus some. This table has about 300,000 clones, about 87% appearing once. Sample: peripheral blood. Receptors were obtained from a man aged 65 to 79 with acute or convalescent COVID-19.

This chain connects TRBV5-1 to TRBJ1-2; TRBD1 might be the D (5 bases). This CDR3 has 13 amino acids. CDR1 is SGHRS, CDR2 YFSETQ, per germline. The V and J ends lost 0 bases and 8 bases respectively, with 11 bases between them. The CDR3 loop reads CASSLDGRVGYTF. For the CDR3, the DNA is TGCGCCAGCAGCTTGGACGGCAGGGTCGGCTACACCTTC. The entire variable domain, with the rest obtained from reference TRBV5-1 and TRBJ1-2, is as follows: KAGVTQTPRYLIKTRGQQVTLSCSPISGHRSVSWYQQTPGQGLQFLFEYFSETQRNKGNFPGRFSGRQFSNSRSEMNVSTLELGDSALYLCASSLDGRVGYTFGSGTRLTVV.

In this sample, this clone turned up a few times. The rearrangement links TRBV7-2 to TRBJ2-5; 8 nucleotides line up with TRBD1. The CDR3 has 15 amino acids. Germline values: CDR1 SGHTA, CDR2 FQGNSA. Trimming cost V 5 bases and J 5 bases; bases outside gene matches: 10. CDR3 sequence reads: CASSNQGAVGETQYF. DNA for the CDR3: TGTGCCAGCAGCAACCAGGGGGCGGTTGGGGAGACCCAGTACTTC.

The chain recombines TRBV27 with TRBJ2-3, with D unclear. CDR1 and CDR2 from the germline V gene are MNHEY and SMNVEV (reference sequence). V gave up 7 bases and J gave up 1 base, with 6 bases separating them. CDR3 length equals 12 residues. CDR3 bases: TGTGCCAGCATCCGGGGCACAGATACGCAGTATTTT. Its protein product is CASIRGTDTQYF.

V is TRBV5-1 and J is TRBJ2-1; a weak D match, TRBD2 (7 bases). The CDR3 covers 16 residues. Germline CDR1 SGHRS, CDR2 YFSETQ. Trimming removed 6 bases from V and 0 bases from J, with 16 bases in between. The CDR3 DNA reads TGCGCCAGCACCCCTGCGGGGGCTGTCTCCTACAATGAGCAGTTCTTC. Translating gives CASTPAGAVSYNEQFF.

A few counts support this clone. V and J are TRBV5-1 and TRBJ2-1; possibly TRBD2 for D (6 bases). Trimming stripped 4 bases from V and 8 bases from J, with 16 bases between. The germline V gene encodes CDR1 SGHRS and CDR2 YFSETQ. The CDR3 runs 14 residues. The CDR3 nucleotides are TGCGCCAGCAGCAAGACTAGAGGGTGGGATGAGCAGTTCTTC. Translated: CASSKTRGWDEQFF.

The genes are TRBV7-8 and TRBJ1-6, with 7 nucleotides matching TRBD1. From germline, CDR1 is SGHVS and CDR2 FQNEAQ. J gave up 6 bases and V 4 bases, and 6 bases lay outside the gene matches. The CDR3 covers 15 residues. The CDR3 loop is CASSSTTGTNSPLHF. The DNA for the CDR3 is TGTGCCAGCAGCTCAACGACAGGGACTAATTCACCCCTCCACTTT.

The chain joins TRBV7-2 to TRBJ2-7; tentative D call: TRBD2 (5 bases). Germline CDR1 is SGHTA and CDR2 is FQGNSA. V dropped 4 bases and J dropped 8 bases, with 15 bases sitting between them. The CDR3 has 13 residues. DNA for the CDR3: TGTGCCAGCAGCTCCTTTCCCACGGGGAAGCAGTACTTC. Its translation is CASSSFPTGKQYF.

The rearrangement joins TRBV18 to TRBJ2-2; a weak D match, TRBD1 (6 bases). Germline loops: CDR1 KGHSH, CDR2 LQKENI. The V end was cut by 6 bases, the J end by 3 bases, with 32 bases between. The CDR3 is made up of 21 amino acids. The CDR3, as DNA: TGTGCCAGCTCGAGGGATCGGGGACACGGACGCAGGGTTGTGGACACCGGGGAGCTGTTTTTT. Amino acid sequence: CASSRDRGHGRRVVDTGELFF. The full variable domain, with the rest looked up from reference TRBV18 and TRBJ2-2, is NAGVMQNPRHLVRRRGQEARLRCSPMKGHSHVYWYRQLPEEGLKFMVYLQKENIIDESGMPKERFSAEFPKEGPSILRIQQVVRGDSAAYFCASSRDRGHGRRVVDTGELFFGEGSRLTVL.

The CDR3 region is CASSQEGTAYGYTF. The DNA for the CDR3 is TGCGCCAGCAGCCAAGAAGGGACAGCCTATGGCTACACCTTC. The chain couples TRBV4-3 to TRBJ1-2; 7 positions agree with TRBD1. Germline loops: CDR1 LGHNA, CDR2 YSLEER. V lost 0 bases and J lost 4; bases outside the gene matches: 2. The CDR3 has 14 amino acids.

The CDR3 loop reads CASRKTGLSYNEQFF. The CDR3 coding sequence is TGTGCCAGCCGAAAAACAGGGCTCTCCTACAATGAGCAGTTCTTC. This sequence joins TRBV6-5 and TRBJ2-1; perhaps TRBD1 as D (6 bases). The length of the CDR3 is 15 residues. Deletions cut 8 bases from V and 0 bases from J, with 14 bases between. Germline V CDR1 and CDR2: MNHEY, SVGAGI.

This clone came up a few times. The J gene is TRBJ1-2, the V gene TRBV6-2 or TRBV6-3; D unclear. The germline CDR1 and CDR2 sequences are MNHEY and SVGEGT. V was shortened by 2 bases and J by 1 base, with 14 bases between the two germline ends. CDR3 size: 16 residues. Here the CDR3 reads CASSYGPGQSNYGYTF. The DNA of the CDR3 is TGTGCCAGCAGTTACGGGCCAGGCCAAAGTAACTATGGCTACACCTTC.

The chain is built from TRBV5-1 and TRBJ2-2; 10 bases are shared with TRBD1. This CDR3 region has 15 residues. Germline CDR1 SGHRS, CDR2 YFSETQ. The V segment lost 4 bases and the J segment 8 bases; nucleotides outside the gene matches: 8. CDR3 in amino acids: CASSDPGQGSGELFF. The CDR3 bases are TGCGCCAGCAGCGACCCGGGACAGGGGTCGGGGGAGCTGTTTTTT.

The chain carries TRBV7-9 and TRBJ2-3; D is ambiguous. V lost 10 bases to trimming and J lost 0 bases, with 8 bases between them. The CDR3 runs to 12 residues. Germline lookup yields CDR1 SEHNR and CDR2 FQNEAQ (reference sequence). The CDR3 region has the DNA TGTGCCACTCCACAGAGCACAGATACGCAGTATTTT. Encoded protein: CATPQSTDTQYF.

The gene calls are TRBV6-5 and TRBJ2-7, with 8 bases lining up with TRBD2. V dropped 2 bases and J dropped 2; count of bases not matched to a gene: 5. This CDR3 has 15 residues. The germline V gene has CDR1 MNHEY and CDR2 SVGAGI. This CDR3 reads CASSYGYSGTYEQYF. The DNA of the CDR3 is TGTGCCAGCAGTTACGGATATAGCGGGACCTACGAGCAGTACTTC.

This clone is a singleton in its sample. The chain has TRBV27 and TRBJ1-4; D unclear. Trimming pared 0 bases from V and 8 bases from J, leaving 10 bases between. CDR1 and CDR2 (germline): MNHEY, SMNVEV (reference sequence). CDR3 size: 14 residues. CDR3 sequence: CASSLSKGREKLFF. As DNA, the CDR3 is TGTGCCAGCAGTTTATCGAAAGGGAGGGAAAAACTGTTTTTT.

The V and J genes are TRBV12-3 or TRBV12-4 and TRBJ2-1; 10 positions agree with TRBD2. CDR3 length equals 13 residues. V gave up 10 bases and J gave up 10 bases; unmatched junction bases: 10. The CDR3 reads CATRTSGVHEQFF. The CDR3 DNA sequence: TGTGCCACCCGGACTAGCGGAGTTCACGAGCAGTTCTTC.

The chain carries TRBV5-6 and TRBJ1-6; D gene unclear. Germline values: CDR1 SGHDT, CDR2 YYEEEE. Trimming shortened V by 3 bases and J by 0 bases, and 13 bases separated the two germline ends. This CDR3 contains 17 residues. In DNA, the CDR3 is TGTGCCAGCAGCTCCGTTCTGCGGGGCTCCTATAATTCACCCCTCCACTTT. Translation: CASSSVLRGSYNSPLHF.

This clone was seen more than once but under ten times. V and J are TRBV7-2 and TRBJ1-3; D might be TRBD1 (6 bases). This CDR3 contains 15 residues. The germline V gene has CDR1 SGHTA and CDR2 FQGNSA. V dropped 5 bases and J dropped 0 bases, with 11 bases sitting between them. The CDR3 loop reads CASSGRTDSGNTIYF. In DNA form, the CDR3 reads TGTGCCAGCAGCGGTCGGACAGACTCTGGAAACACCATATATTTT.

This chain joins TRBV7-9 and TRBJ1-2; weak D call: TRBD1 (6 bases). V gave up 5 bases and J gave up 2 bases, with 18 bases separating them. Per the germline V gene, CDR1 is SEHNR and CDR2 is FQNEAQ (reference sequence). The CDR3 length is 16 residues. CDR3 nucleotide sequence: TGTGCCAGCAGCGCTTTAAGGGGGACGGGAAACTATGGCTACACCTTC. It is translated as CASSALRGTGNYGYTF.

This chain uses TRBV5-5 with TRBJ1-5, with D possibly TRBD1 on 5 matching bases. Between the trimmed V and J ends, which lost 1 base and 5 bases, there was a span of 16 bases. The CDR3 consists of 16 residues. Germline loops: CDR1 SGHKS, CDR2 YYEKEE (reference sequence). The CDR3 nucleotides read TGTGCCAGCAGCTTGTGGCCCTCGGGGGGGGATCAGCCCCAGCATTTT. Protein: CASSLWPSGGDQPQHF. The full variable domain, in which reference TRBV5-5 and TRBJ1-5 provide the parts outside the CDR3, is DAGVTQSPTHLIKTRGQQVTLRCSPISGHKSVSWYQQVLGQGPQFIFQYYEKEERGRGNFPDRFSARQFPNYSSELNVNALLLGDSALYLCASSLWPSGGDQPQHFGDGTRLSIL.